These 18 T cell receptor beta chains originate from one sample sequenced in a study of CXCR4 blockade with PD-1 therapy in pancreatic cancer. Libraries were prepared by immunoSEQ multiplex PCR; TCRdb keeps only in-frame clonotypes and omits some of them. The sample includes about 5,000 clones, about 60% of them seen just once. The sample consisted of tumor tissue. The receptors shown here come from a human donor with pancreatic ductal adenocarcinoma.

V gene TRBV19 combines with J gene TRBJ2-1; D is undetermined. The V end lost 1 base, the J end lost 4 bases, and 5 bases lay between the germline ends. The CDR3 has 13 residues. The germline V gene encodes CDR1 LNHDA and CDR2 SQIVND (reference sequence). The CDR3 loop is CASSIALYNEQFF. The CDR3 bases are TGTGCCAGTAGTATAGCCCTTTACAATGAGCAGTTCTTC.

This chain connects TRBV30 to TRBJ2-7; 7 bases agree with TRBD2. V dropped 1 base and J dropped 9; count of bases not matched to a gene: 3. CDR3 length: 11 amino acids. CDR1 is GTSNPN and CDR2 is SVGIG in the germline V gene (reference sequence). CDR3 loop: CAWSERDRQYF. As DNA, the CDR3 is TGTGCCTGGAGTGAGCGGGACCGGCAGTACTTC. Full variable domain (outside the CDR3, taken from reference TRBV30 and TRBJ2-7): SQTIHQWPATLVQPVGSPLSLECTVEGTSNPNLYWYRQAAGRGLQLLFYSVGIGQISSEVPQNLSASRPQDRQFILSSKKLLLSDSGFYLCAWSERDRQYFGPGTRLTVT.

This clone was detected only a few times. The chain employs TRBV18 and TRBJ2-2; the D is unclear. The ends were cut back, 0 bases at V and 7 bases at J, with 9 bases in the middle. This CDR3 comprises 14 residues. Germline V gives CDR1 KGHSH, CDR2 LQKENI. The CDR3 sequence: CASSPPIGYGELFF. The CDR3 nucleotides read TGTGCCAGCTCACCACCGATTGGATACGGGGAGCTGTTTTTT.

The chain links TRBV19 to TRBJ1-4; D may be TRBD1 (5 bases). Germline CDR1 is LNHDA and CDR2 is SQIVND (reference sequence). CDR3 length: 13 amino acids. The V end was cut by 6 bases, the J end by 7 bases, with 12 bases between. CDR3 amino acids: CASRSQRGEKLFF. For the CDR3, the DNA is TGTGCCAGTAGAAGTCAGAGGGGTGAAAAACTGTTTTTT.

This clone showed up just a few times. The junction and the germline gene differ at one end; a read error may be behind it. V is TRBV9 and J is TRBJ2-5, with D unresolved. CDR3 length equals 13 residues. Looked up from germline, CDR1 is SGDLS and CDR2 is YYNGEE. The CDR3 protein is CASSVGPSEAQYF. Here the CDR3 DNA reads TGTGCCAGCAGCGTAGGTCCCTCAGAGGCCCAGTACTTC.

The chain employs TRBV14 and TRBJ2-5, with TRBD2 matching over 9 bases. V trimming: 4 bases; J trimming: 3 bases; junction bases outside the gene matches: 9. Per germline, CDR1 SGHDN and CDR2 FVKESK. CDR3 length: 16 residues. The CDR3 spells CASSPVRREGEETQYF. The CDR3 DNA reads TGTGCCAGCAGCCCCGTTCGGCGGGAGGGAGAAGAGACCCAGTACTTC.

This clone occurred a few times. The chain combines TRBV9 with TRBJ1-1; no firm D call. Germline CDR1 and CDR2: SGDLS and YYNGEE. Deletions cut 5 bases from V and 1 base from J, with 9 bases between. The CDR3 runs to 13 residues. The CDR3, as DNA: TGTGCCAGCAGTTTTAAGGGGAACACTGAAGCTTTCTTT. This translates into CASSFKGNTEAFF.

This clone has a single count. This chain joins TRBV23-1 and TRBJ2-7, with D possibly being TRBD2 (6 bases). TRBV23-1 is given ORF status, its function remaining uncertain. V was trimmed by 6 bases and J by 4 bases, leaving 22 bases between them. CDR3 length: 16 amino acids. DNA for the CDR3: TGCGCCAGCAGCTCTCAAGGAGGGAGCACAGAATACGAGCAGTACTTC. It translates to CASSSQGGSTEYEQYF.

The rearrangement uses TRBV9 and TRBJ2-5; D not resolved. The CDR3 sequence is 15 residues long. The V end was cut by 0 bases, the J end by 4 bases, with 13 bases between. Germline V lookup: CDR1 SGDLS, CDR2 YYNGEE. The CDR3 nucleotides read TGTGCCAGCAGCGTAGTAGGGATCTCTTCAGAGACCCAGTACTTC. This sequence encodes CASSVVGISSETQYF. Based on the CDR3 plus reference TRBV9 and TRBJ2-5, the full variable domain is DSGVTQTPKHLITATGQRVTLRCSPRSGDLSVYWYQQSLDQGLQFLIQYYNGEERAKGNILERFSAQQFPDLHSELNLSSLELGDSALYFCASSVVGISSETQYFGPGTRLLVL.

This clone was detected a few times. The chain joins TRBV30 to TRBJ1-2; TRBD1 matches at 8 bases. This CDR3 is built from 11 residues. Germline V CDR1 and CDR2: GTSNPN, SVGIG (reference sequence). Trimming cost V 3 bases and J 8 bases; bases outside gene matches: 2. CDR3 nucleotides: TGTGCCTGGAGCGGACAGGGCGGCTACACCTTC. Its translation: CAWSGQGGYTF.

The CDR3 loop is CATSGTGPNQPQHF. In DNA, the CDR3 is TGTGCCACGTCCGGGACAGGGCCAAATCAGCCCCAGCATTTT. The chain combines TRBV6-8 with TRBJ1-5, with TRBD1 identical over 9 bases. The CDR3 is 14 residues long. Trimming took 10 bases from V and 4 from J; bases not matched to a gene: 8. Germline V lookup: CDR1 MNHGY, CDR2 SAAAGT.

The chain links TRBV11-3 to TRBJ1-1; the D is unclear. The CDR3 is 14 residues long. The V and J ends lost 3 bases and 9 bases respectively, with 17 bases between them. CDR1 and CDR2 (germline): SGHNT, YENEEA. The CDR3 reads CASSLEAPASKAFF. The CDR3 bases are TGTGCCAGCAGCTTGGAGGCACCAGCCAGCAAAGCTTTCTTT. Complete variable domain (other parts from reference TRBV11-3 and TRBJ1-1): EAGVVQSPRYKIIEKKQPVAFWCNPISGHNTLYWYLQNLGQGPELLIRYENEEAVDDSQLPKDRFSAERLKGVDSTLKIQPAELGDSAVYLCASSLEAPASKAFFGQGTRLTVV.

The genes are TRBV7-1 and TRBJ2-2; D remains unclear. TRBV7-1 is an ORF; its function is uncertain. The length of the CDR3 is 15 residues. V lost 5 bases, J lost 4 bases, and 14 bases lay in between. The CDR3 here is CASSVAGSRTGELFF. Here the CDR3 DNA reads TGTGCCAGCAGCGTAGCTGGGTCTCGCACCGGGGAGCTGTTTTTT.

This clone has only one observation. The chain carries TRBV19 and TRBJ2-7, with 11 positions matching TRBD2. V shed 7 bases and J 2 bases; nucleotides not matched to a gene: 4. Germline V gene lookup returns CDR1 LNHDA and CDR2 SQIVND (reference sequence). This CDR3 is 14 amino acids long. The CDR3 loop reads CASKETSGTYEQYF. As DNA, the CDR3 is TGTGCCAGTAAAGAGACTAGCGGGACCTACGAGCAGTACTTC. The whole variable domain, filled in from reference TRBV19 and TRBJ2-7, reads DGGITQSPKYLFRKEGQNVTLSCEQNLNHDAMYWYRQDPGQGLRLIYYSQIVNDFQKGDIAEGYSVSREKKESFPLTVTSAQKNPTAFYLCASKETSGTYEQYFGPGTRLTVT.

This clone was counted a few times. J is TRBJ2-5 and V is TRBV12-2; the table's D call TRBD1 went unverified against the DNA. TRBV12-2 is a documented pseudogene. The CDR3 spans 14 residues. For the CDR3, the DNA is TGTGCCGGTCAGACAGAATATTTCCAAGAGACCCAGTACTTC. Amino acids: CAGQTEYFQETQYF.

Only a few counts were recorded for this clone. The chain has TRBV9 and TRBJ2-1, with D perhaps matching TRBD2 (6 bases). Per germline, CDR1 SGDLS and CDR2 YYNGEE. There are 13 residues in the CDR3. The ends were cut back, 5 bases at V and 9 bases at J, with 15 bases in the middle. CDR3 loop: CASSSSSRGEQFF. CDR3 DNA sequence: TGTGCCAGCAGTAGCTCCTCGCGGGGTGAGCAGTTCTTC.

The chain recombines TRBV12-5 with TRBJ2-2; D is undetermined. V was pared by 7 bases and J by 2 bases, with 11 bases between. Looked up from germline, CDR1 is LGHNT and CDR2 is FRNRAP. This CDR3 comprises 14 residues. CDR3 sequence (DNA): TGTGCTAGTGAGGGCTACACAAACACCGGGGAGCTGTTTTTT. Translation gives CASEGYTNTGELFF. Combining the CDR3 with reference TRBV12-5 and TRBJ2-2 gives the whole variable domain DARVTQTPRHKVTEMGQEVTMRCQPILGHNTVFWYRQTMMQGLELLAYFRNRAPLDDSGMPKDRFSAEMPDATLATLKIQPSEPRDSAVYFCASEGYTNTGELFFGEGSRLTVL.

The V gene is TRBV2, the J gene TRBJ2-1; 7 positions agree with TRBD2. With 2 bases clipped from V and 2 bases from J, the junction kept 6 bases outside the gene matches. Germline V CDR1 and CDR2: SNHLY, FYNNEI. This CDR3 comprises 16 residues. The CDR3 bases are TGTGCCAGCAGTGAAAGGGGCGGGAGTGCCTACAATGAGCAGTTCTTC. Protein sequence: CASSERGGSAYNEQFF.